The source of this T cell receptor (beta chain) is a study of cytomegalovirus exposure and HLA in healthy donors. Per germline, CDR1 SGDLS and CDR2 YYNGEE. V shed 6 bases and J shed 4 bases, with 17 bases lying between them. The CDR3 has 15 residues. This clone appeared a few times. The antigen is unknown. Researchers ran the PCR with 60 Vbeta and 13 Jbeta primers. The method was immunoSEQ multiplex PCR; TCRdb's version includes in-frame clones alone and lacks a portion of them. The top ten hold less than 4.5% of the sample, which has some 200,000 clones, 81% seen once. The study, taken as a whole, reports: Available immune exposure information was restricted to CMV serostatus only. Later analysis identified 16,000 or so TCR beta sequences associated with HLA alleles, using a false discovery rate threshold of 0.05.

The receptor's source is a man aged 45-65 years in good health and CMV-seronegative. V is TRBV9 and J is TRBJ1-3; TRBD1 might be the D (6 bases). The specimen sequenced was PBMCs. The chain's CDR3 is CASTSAGVAGNTIYF. Here the CDR3 DNA reads TGTGCCAGCACCTCCGCAGGGGTTGCCGGAAACACCATATATTTT.